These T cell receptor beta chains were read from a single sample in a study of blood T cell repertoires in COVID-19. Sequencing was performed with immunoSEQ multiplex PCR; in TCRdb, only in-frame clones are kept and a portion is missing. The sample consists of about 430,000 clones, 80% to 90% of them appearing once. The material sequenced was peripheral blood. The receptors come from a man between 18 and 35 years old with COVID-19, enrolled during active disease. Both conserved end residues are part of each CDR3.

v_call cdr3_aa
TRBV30 CAWSDQSTSSYEQYF
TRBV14 CASSRELAVPFEQYF
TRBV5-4 CASSLLDKNSPLHF
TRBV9 CASSVSVGRGTGGRPYGYTF
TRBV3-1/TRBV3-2 CASSPTSGYTDTQYF
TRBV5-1 CASSLVEVITGELFF
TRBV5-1 CASSLDKGGSGSGTYNEQFF
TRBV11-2 CASSPGGSRGQFF
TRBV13 CASSLDLLQETQYF
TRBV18 CASSPRGLAGGPPDTQYF
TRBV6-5 CASAIEDRGRTEAFF
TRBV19 CASGQIWNQPQHF
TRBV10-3 CAISPTGPTDNEKLFF
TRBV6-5 CASVERGSNLYEQYF
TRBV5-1 CASSFDQPTNTQYF
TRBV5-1 CASSFGGGGPDTQYF
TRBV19 CASSRTRNEKLFF
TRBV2 CASSRRGLGQETQYF
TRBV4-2 CASSPRGASYNEQFF
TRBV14 CASSPMTGPDEQYF
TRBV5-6 CASSWGAGAGWTGELFF
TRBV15 CATSVNRGLNYGYTF
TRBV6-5 CASNRDRVSYEQYF
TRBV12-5 CASGQQGAGGYTF
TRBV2 CATGQGGNSPLHF
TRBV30 CAWTPGVEREKLFF
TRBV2 CASSLGLANTGELFF
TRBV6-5 CASSYSQGLGEQYF